Listed below are T cell receptor beta chains from one sample, sequenced in a study of T-cell memory formation after mild COVID-19. MiXCR was run by TCRdb on the 5' RACE reads, yielding one entry per CDR3 protein. This sample has 350,000 to 500,000 distinct CDR3 sequences, with 23% found just once. Material for sequencing was PBMCs or a T cell subset sorted from them (not recorded which). The receptors originated from an adult woman who had mild COVID-19 (a few samples of this study predate the infection). Cell type and time point are not known. CDR3s include the opening cysteine and the closing phenylalanine or tryptophan. A D gene is named only where the DNA matches it firmly. Clone size, where shown, is once, few, many, or a class for clones that have expanded.

abundance: few
v_gene: TRBV19
d_gene: TRBD1
j_gene: TRBJ1-6
CDR3nt: TGTGCCAGTAGTACGACCCAGACAGGGGGGACACCCCTCCACTTT
CDR3aa: CASSTTQTGGTPLHF

abundance: few
v_gene: TRBV7-2
d_gene: TRBD1
j_gene: TRBJ2-7
CDR3nt: TGTGCCAGCAGCTTAATAAACAGGGGCGAGCAGTACTTC
CDR3aa: CASSLINRGEQYF

abundance: few
v_gene: TRBV7-9
d_gene: TRBD1
j_gene: TRBJ2-7
CDR3nt: TGTGCCAGCAGCACCGACAGGGGGCAGCTGGAAAAGCAGTACTTC
CDR3aa: CASSTDRGQLEKQYF

abundance: -
v_gene: TRBV7-6
d_gene: TRBD1
j_gene: TRBJ1-6
CDR3nt: TGTGCCAGCAGCTCGTCCCCGGGACAGGGCAATTCACCCCTCCACTTT
CDR3aa: CASSSSPGQGNSPLHF

abundance: few
v_gene: TRBV6-1
d_gene: TRBD1
j_gene: TRBJ2-3
CDR3nt: TGTGCCAGCAGTGAATACGGAGTAACAGGGGAGAGGACAGATACGCAGTATTTT
CDR3aa: CASSEYGVTGERTDTQYF

abundance: few
v_gene: TRBV6-4
d_gene: TRBD2
j_gene: TRBJ2-1
CDR3nt: TGTGCCAGCAGGGCGGGACTACCAGATCCCTACAATGAGCAGTTCTTC
CDR3aa: CASRAGLPDPYNEQFF

abundance: -
v_gene: TRBV4-1
d_gene: TRBD1
j_gene: TRBJ1-1
CDR3nt: TGCGCCAGCAGCCTCCGGACAGGGGTCCTTTACACTGAAGCTTTCTTT
CDR3aa: CASSLRTGVLYTEAFF

abundance: -
v_gene: TRBV29-1
d_gene: TRBD2
j_gene: TRBJ2-2
CDR3nt: TGCAGCGCCGTAGCGGGAGTAGAGACCGGGGAGCTGTTTTTT
CDR3aa: CSAVAGVETGELFF

abundance: -
v_gene: TRBV20-1
d_gene: -
j_gene: TRBJ2-3
CDR3nt: TGCAGTGCTGTAGGGTGGGAATGGGACACAGATACGCAGTATTTT
CDR3aa: CSAVGWEWDTDTQYF

abundance: -
v_gene: TRBV7-8
d_gene: -
j_gene: TRBJ2-6
CDR3nt: TGTGCCAGCATGGATAGGGCCAACGTCCTGACTTTC
CDR3aa: CASMDRANVLTF

abundance: few
v_gene: TRBV13
d_gene: -
j_gene: TRBJ1-1
CDR3nt: TGTGCCAGCAGTCGACAGACCACTGAAGCTTTCTTT
CDR3aa: CASSRQTTEAFF

abundance: -
v_gene: TRBV25-1
d_gene: -
j_gene: TRBJ1-6
CDR3nt: TGTGCCAGCAGTGAATTCCGGCAGGGGAATTCACCCCTCCACTTT
CDR3aa: CASSEFRQGNSPLHF

abundance: -
v_gene: TRBV5-1
d_gene: -
j_gene: TRBJ2-2
CDR3nt: TGCGCCAGCAGCCCGGTGACCGGGGAGCTGTTTTTT
CDR3aa: CASSPVTGELFF

abundance: many
v_gene: TRBV12-3/TRBV12-4
d_gene: -
j_gene: TRBJ1-5
CDR3nt: TGTGCCAGCAGTTTACGGGGGAGCAATCAGCCCCAGCATTTT
CDR3aa: CASSLRGSNQPQHF

abundance: -
v_gene: TRBV12-3/TRBV12-4
d_gene: -
j_gene: TRBJ1-2
CDR3nt: TGTGCCAGCAGTTTGAGGAGATCTGGCTACACCTTC
CDR3aa: CASSLRRSGYTF

abundance: -
v_gene: TRBV5-1
d_gene: TRBD2
j_gene: TRBJ2-2
CDR3nt: TGCGCCAGCAGCACGAGGACTAGCGGGAACACCGGGGAGCTGTTTTTT
CDR3aa: CASSTRTSGNTGELFF

abundance: -
v_gene: TRBV20-1
d_gene: -
j_gene: TRBJ1-1
CDR3nt: TGCAGTGCTAGTTCGCCTGGCCGGATGAACACTGAAGCTTTCTTT
CDR3aa: CSASSPGRMNTEAFF

abundance: -
v_gene: TRBV3-1
d_gene: -
j_gene: TRBJ2-2
CDR3nt: TGTGCCAGCAGCCAAAGGGGGGGCCAAAACACCGGGGAGCTGTTTTTT
CDR3aa: CASSQRGGQNTGELFF

abundance: few
v_gene: TRBV18
d_gene: -
j_gene: TRBJ2-5
CDR3nt: TGTGCCAGCTCACCACCTACGCTGGGAAACCAGTACTTC
CDR3aa: CASSPPTLGNQYF

abundance: few
v_gene: TRBV20-1
d_gene: -
j_gene: TRBJ2-7
CDR3nt: TGCAGTGCTAGAGATCTCAGGGTAACCGAGCAGTACTTC
CDR3aa: CSARDLRVTEQYF

abundance: few
v_gene: TRBV4-2
d_gene: -
j_gene: TRBJ2-3
CDR3nt: TGTGCCAGCAGCCAAAGTCGGGGGCGAGATACGCAGTATTTT
CDR3aa: CASSQSRGRDTQYF

abundance: few
v_gene: TRBV5-1
d_gene: -
j_gene: TRBJ2-1
CDR3nt: TGCGCCAGCAGCTTGGCGGCTAGCACGGTCTACAATGAGCAGTTCTTC
CDR3aa: CASSLAASTVYNEQFF

abundance: -
v_gene: TRBV27
d_gene: -
j_gene: TRBJ1-2
CDR3nt: TGTGCCAGCAGTTTGAGGGAGGGATGGTATGGCTACACCTTC
CDR3aa: CASSLREGWYGYTF

abundance: -
v_gene: TRBV6-5
d_gene: TRBD1
j_gene: TRBJ2-1
CDR3nt: TGTGCCAGCAGAACCGGGACAGGCTCCTACAATGAGCAGTTCTTC
CDR3aa: CASRTGTGSYNEQFF

abundance: -
v_gene: TRBV6-1
d_gene: TRBD2
j_gene: TRBJ2-6
CDR3nt: TGTGCCAGCACCAACGGGGGGGCTGGGGCCAACGTCCTGACTTTC
CDR3aa: CASTNGGAGANVLTF

abundance: once
v_gene: TRBV7-2
d_gene: -
j_gene: TRBJ1-2
CDR3nt: TGTGCCAGCAGCTTAGCGTGGAGTAGCGGCTACACCTTC
CDR3aa: CASSLAWSSGYTF

abundance: -
v_gene: TRBV7-8
d_gene: TRBD2
j_gene: TRBJ2-3
CDR3nt: TGTGCCAGCAGCACCAAGCGGGAAAGAGATACGCAGTATTTT
CDR3aa: CASSTKRERDTQYF

abundance: -
v_gene: TRBV30
d_gene: TRBD1
j_gene: TRBJ2-5
CDR3nt: TGTGCCTGGGACCCGGGACAGGGAAACCAAGAGACCCAGTACTTC
CDR3aa: CAWDPGQGNQETQYF

abundance: -
v_gene: TRBV6-6
d_gene: TRBD1
j_gene: TRBJ2-3
CDR3nt: TGTGCCAGCACCTTGACAGGGGGTTTAGATACGCAGTATTTT
CDR3aa: CASTLTGGLDTQYF

abundance: once
v_gene: TRBV5-1
d_gene: -
j_gene: TRBJ1-6
CDR3nt: TGCGCCAGCAGGCCCGGGACCCGAAATTCACCCCTCCACTTT
CDR3aa: CASRPGTRNSPLHF

abundance: -
v_gene: TRBV19
d_gene: TRBD2
j_gene: TRBJ2-1
CDR3nt: TGTGCCAGTAGTATTATTAGCGGGAGGGCCCTAAATCCGAATGAGCAGTTCTTC
CDR3aa: CASSIISGRALNPNEQFF

abundance: -
v_gene: TRBV24-1
d_gene: -
j_gene: TRBJ1-1
CDR3nt: TGTGCCACCAAACCGGACACCGGGAATGAAGCTTTCTTT
CDR3aa: CATKPDTGNEAFF

abundance: -
v_gene: TRBV29-1
d_gene: -
j_gene: TRBJ2-7
CDR3nt: TGCAGCGTGCCCGAGTCGAAGGGCTCAGACGAGCAGTACTTC
CDR3aa: CSVPESKGSDEQYF

abundance: few
v_gene: TRBV4-2
d_gene: TRBD2
j_gene: TRBJ2-3
CDR3nt: TGTGCCAGCAGCCAAGATCGCGGCGGGGGGGCAGCTACGCAGTATTTT
CDR3aa: CASSQDRGGGAATQYF

abundance: few
v_gene: TRBV9
d_gene: TRBD1
j_gene: TRBJ1-5
CDR3nt: TGTGCCAGCAGCGCGGGGACAGGGGCTCTCAATCAGCCCCAGCATTTT
CDR3aa: CASSAGTGALNQPQHF

abundance: -
v_gene: TRBV7-6
d_gene: TRBD2
j_gene: TRBJ2-7
CDR3nt: TGTGCCAGCAGCTTTGGGACTAGCGTGCCCTACGAGCAGTACTTC
CDR3aa: CASSFGTSVPYEQYF

abundance: few
v_gene: TRBV30
d_gene: TRBD1
j_gene: TRBJ2-4
CDR3nt: TGTGCCTGGAGCGTGGGACAGGGACAAAACATTCAGTACTTC
CDR3aa: CAWSVGQGQNIQYF

abundance: -
v_gene: TRBV20-1
d_gene: -
j_gene: TRBJ2-7
CDR3nt: TGCAGTGCTACCCAGGGGAACTACGAGCAGTACTTC
CDR3aa: CSATQGNYEQYF

abundance: -
v_gene: TRBV7-9
d_gene: TRBD1
j_gene: TRBJ2-1
CDR3nt: TGTGCCAGCAGCTTCTATCCGGGACAGGGAGTCGATGAGCAGTTCTTC
CDR3aa: CASSFYPGQGVDEQFF

abundance: few
v_gene: TRBV10-3
d_gene: -
j_gene: TRBJ2-7
CDR3nt: TGTGCCATCAGCGACCTATACGAGCAGTACTTC
CDR3aa: CAISDLYEQYF

abundance: -
v_gene: TRBV5-1
d_gene: TRBD2
j_gene: TRBJ2-1
CDR3nt: TGCGCCAGCAGCTCCCTGGGACTAGCGGGAGACAATGAGCAGTTCTTC
CDR3aa: CASSSLGLAGDNEQFF

abundance: -
v_gene: TRBV7-9
d_gene: -
j_gene: TRBJ1-3
CDR3nt: TGTGCCAGCAGCGAGGGCCCCCTCGACACCATATATTTT
CDR3aa: CASSEGPLDTIYF

abundance: few
v_gene: TRBV7-2
d_gene: -
j_gene: TRBJ2-3
CDR3nt: TGTGCCAGCAGCTTAGCGGGACTTTACACAGATACGCAGTATTTT
CDR3aa: CASSLAGLYTDTQYF

abundance: many
v_gene: TRBV3-1
d_gene: -
j_gene: TRBJ2-7
CDR3nt: TGTGCCAGCAGCCCCCACCCCGGCGGGACCTACGAGCAGTACTTC
CDR3aa: CASSPHPGGTYEQYF

abundance: few
v_gene: TRBV29-1
d_gene: -
j_gene: TRBJ2-5
CDR3nt: TGCAGCGCAAAGGACACAGAGACCCAGTACTTC
CDR3aa: CSAKDTETQYF

abundance: few
v_gene: TRBV4-2
d_gene: -
j_gene: TRBJ2-7
CDR3nt: TGTGCCAGCAGCCCAGCCGGGGACGTCTCCTACGAGCAGTACTTC
CDR3aa: CASSPAGDVSYEQYF

abundance: -
v_gene: TRBV20-1
d_gene: -
j_gene: TRBJ2-5
CDR3nt: TGCAGTGCCCACTTGGTCCCGGGAGTTAGGGAGACCCAGTACTTC
CDR3aa: CSAHLVPGVRETQYF

abundance: few
v_gene: TRBV25-1
d_gene: TRBD2
j_gene: TRBJ2-5
CDR3nt: TGTGCCAGCAGTGAAGGGGTAGCGGGCGATACCCAAGAGACCCAGTACTTC
CDR3aa: CASSEGVAGDTQETQYF

abundance: -
v_gene: TRBV18
d_gene: TRBD2
j_gene: TRBJ2-1
CDR3nt: TGTGCCAGCTCACCACCAAGCGGGAGTCGACATGAGCAGTTCTTC
CDR3aa: CASSPPSGSRHEQFF

abundance: -
v_gene: TRBV10-3
d_gene: TRBD1
j_gene: TRBJ2-4
CDR3nt: TGTGCCACCACGGGACAGGGCACCATTCAGTACTTC
CDR3aa: CATTGQGTIQYF

abundance: few
v_gene: TRBV6-6
d_gene: -
j_gene: TRBJ2-5
CDR3nt: TGTGCCAGCAGCCCCAGACACCAACAAGAGACCCAGTACTTC
CDR3aa: CASSPRHQQETQYF